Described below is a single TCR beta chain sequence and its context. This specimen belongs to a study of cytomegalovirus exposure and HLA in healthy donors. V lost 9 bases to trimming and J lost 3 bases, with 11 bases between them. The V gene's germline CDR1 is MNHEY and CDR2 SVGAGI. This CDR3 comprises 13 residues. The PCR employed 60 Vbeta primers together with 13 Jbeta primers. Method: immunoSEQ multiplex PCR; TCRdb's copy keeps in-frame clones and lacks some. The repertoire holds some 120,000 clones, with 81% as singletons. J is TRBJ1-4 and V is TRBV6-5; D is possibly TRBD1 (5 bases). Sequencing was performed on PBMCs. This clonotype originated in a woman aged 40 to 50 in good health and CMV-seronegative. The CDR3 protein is CASARGANEKLFF. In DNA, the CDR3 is TGTGCCAGTGCTAGGGGTGCTAATGAAAAACTGTTTTTT.